This entry describes one TCR beta chain. Antigen: not known. Germline assignment: CDR1 SGHTA and CDR2 FQGNSA. CDR3 size: 17 residues. V was trimmed by 0 bases and J by 4 bases, leaving 17 bases between them. The data derive from a study of T cell responses to AZD1222 COVID-19 vaccine. Notes on the study in general: Reportedly, nearly half the spike-specific TCRs target unmutated variant regions. The sample set comprised mostly white British donors with more females, and clonal diversity was possibly underestimated.

TCRdb keeps only in-frame clones here, not all; method: immunoSEQ multiplex PCR. The sample lists approximately 110,000 clones, roughly 88% occurring once. Sequencing was performed on peripheral blood, taken 28 days after the second AZD1222 dose. The rearrangement links TRBV7-2 to TRBJ2-3; a weak D match, TRBD2 (6 bases). The clonotype was recovered from an adult who received the AZD1222 COVID-19 vaccine. CDR3 bases: TGTGCCAGCAGCTTAGCGGCTAGCGAATCTACCTCAGATACGCAGTATTTT. Its translation is CASSLAASESTSDTQYF.